These 14 T cell receptor beta chains came from one sample sequenced in a study of cytomegalovirus exposure and HLA in healthy donors (dated by TCRdb to about 2017). Preparation of the library involved the immunoSEQ multiplex PCR assay. TCRdb stores this immuneACCESS table with in-frame sequences only. Part of the clones is absent; in the studies checked, under half of the shortfall reflects unresolved V genes, and no reason is known for the rest. The sample table lists some 100,000 clones, approximately 86% of them with a count of one. The ten largest account for less than 4.5% of the sample. The sequenced sample consisted of PBMCs. The receptors here all came from a man aged 18 to 30 in good health and CMV-seropositive.

CDR3 protein: CASSPGTGGEKLFF. CDR3 nucleotides: TGTGCCAGCAGTCCCGGGACAGGGGGGGAAAAACTGTTTTTT. The J gene is TRBJ1-4, the V gene TRBV6-1; 11 nucleotides match TRBD1. Trimming cost V 5 bases and J 8 bases; bases outside gene matches: 4. In germline, CDR1 is MNHNS, CDR2 SASEGT. The CDR3 runs to 14 residues.

The chain has TRBV6-5 and TRBJ2-5; maybe TRBD2 (7 bases). The CDR3 loop spans 13 amino acids. CDR1 MNHEY and CDR2 SVGAGI come from the germline V gene. The germline V and J ends were trimmed by 5 bases and 5 bases, with 12 bases remaining between them. CDR3 protein: CASSTGGRETQYF. Here the CDR3 DNA reads TGTGCCAGCAGTACGGGGGGCCGTGAGACCCAGTACTTC.

The chain employs TRBV18 and TRBJ2-7; 10 bases line up with TRBD1. The CDR3 runs to 14 residues. V shed 3 bases, J shed 4 bases, and the junction held 3 bases outside the gene matches. The germline gives CDR1 KGHSH, CDR2 LQKENI. For the CDR3, the DNA is TGTGCCAGCTCACCGACGGGACAGGGGTACGAGCAGTACTTC. Its translation is CASSPTGQGYEQYF.

The rearrangement uses TRBV21-1 and TRBJ2-1; the D call of TRBD1 is as the table states it, not checked on the DNA. TRBV21-1 is given as a pseudogene. The CDR3 runs to 17 residues. As DNA, the CDR3 is TGTGCCAGCAGCAAGGCCCCCGACAGGGCCTACTACAATGAGCAGTTCTTC. Translation gives CASSKAPDRAYYNEQFF.

The V and J genes are TRBV4-1 and TRBJ1-2, with TRBD1 identical over 8 bases. The V gene's germline CDR1 is MGHRA and CDR2 YSYEKL. The length of the CDR3 is 14 residues. Trimming removed 9 bases from V and 7 bases from J; junction bases left unmatched: 13. CDR3 DNA: TGCGCCAGTCACGGCGACAGGGGAACCTCTGGCTACACCTTC. Translating it yields CASHGDRGTSGYTF.

The chain carries TRBV6-1 and TRBJ2-3; D possibly corresponds to TRBD2 (6 bases). V lost 3 bases, J lost 6 bases, and 19 bases lay in between. This CDR3 contains 16 residues. CDR1 and CDR2 from the germline V gene are MNHNS and SASEGT. The CDR3 region has the DNA TGTGCCAGCAGTGATTTCTTGGAATGGAGCGGGGATACGCAGTATTTT. Amino acids: CASSDFLEWSGDTQYF.

Only a few counts were recorded for this clone. The chain links TRBV18 to TRBJ2-7; D unresolved. Trimming removed 6 bases from V and 3 bases from J, with 15 bases in between. The CDR3 has 14 amino acids. Germline V gene lookup returns CDR1 KGHSH and CDR2 LQKENI. The CDR3 coding sequence is TGTGCCAGCTCTCCCATTGAACAGAACTACGAGCAGTACTTC. This codes for CASSPIEQNYEQYF.

This chain uses TRBV4-1 with TRBJ1-2; D unclear. Per the germline V gene, CDR1 is MGHRA and CDR2 is YSYEKL. Trimming took off 2 bases at V and 0 bases at J, with 13 bases between the two ends. This CDR3 is 16 amino acids long. Here the CDR3 reads CASSQKAGPTNYGYTF. The DNA for the CDR3 is TGCGCCAGCAGCCAAAAGGCGGGTCCAACTAACTATGGCTACACCTTC.

The V call is TRBV2, the J call TRBJ2-5, with unresolved D. Germline loops: CDR1 SNHLY, CDR2 FYNNEI. The CDR3 has 11 amino acids. Between the trimmed V and J ends, which lost 4 bases and 3 bases, there was a span of 3 bases. The CDR3 loop is CASSGKETQYF. The CDR3 DNA reads TGTGCCAGCAGTGGTAAAGAGACCCAGTACTTC.

The J gene is TRBJ2-5, the V gene TRBV27, with D perhaps TRBD2 (5 bases). CDR1 and CDR2 from the germline V gene are MNHEY and SMNVEV (reference sequence). Trimming cost V 5 bases and J 2 bases, with 12 bases left between them. The CDR3 sequence is 14 residues long. The CDR3 is CASSLRGAQETQYF. The CDR3 bases are TGTGCCAGCAGTCTACGGGGAGCTCAAGAGACCCAGTACTTC.

This chain links TRBV16 with TRBJ1-5; the D gene is possibly TRBD1 (6 bases). The germline V gene encodes CDR1 KGHSY and CDR2 FQNENV. Trimming pared 4 bases from V and 1 base from J, leaving 11 bases between. This CDR3 comprises 15 residues. The DNA for the CDR3 is TGTGCCAGCAGCCTTCAGGGGCAGAGCAATCAGCCCCAGCATTTT. Translating it yields CASSLQGQSNQPQHF.

The CDR3 region has the DNA TGTGCCAGCAGCACCCGGACAGGGGGCGGGAATGAGCAGTTCTTC. Its protein is CASSTRTGGGNEQFF. The chain carries TRBV9 and TRBJ2-1; 11 bases are a match to TRBD1. The J segment lost 7 bases and the V segment lost 4 bases, leaving 7 bases of the junction unmatched. This CDR3 region has 15 residues. The germline gives CDR1 SGDLS, CDR2 YYNGEE.

DNA of the CDR3: TGTGCCAGCAGCTTTACTAGCGGGGGGGCAACAGATACGCAGTATTTT. Amino acid sequence: CASSFTSGGATDTQYF. The gene calls are TRBV11-2 and TRBJ2-3, with 13 bases matching TRBD2. The J segment lost 3 bases and the V segment lost 3 bases, leaving 3 bases of the junction unmatched. Germline V gene lookup returns CDR1 SGHAT and CDR2 FQNNGV. The CDR3 contains 16 residues.

The chain uses TRBV7-9 and TRBJ1-5; D is perhaps TRBD1 (5 bases). There are 16 residues in the CDR3. The germline V and J ends were trimmed by 5 bases and 0 bases, with 14 bases remaining between them. Germline V gene data show CDR1 as SEHNR and CDR2 as FQNEAQ (reference sequence). The CDR3 spells CASSEAGSYSNQPQHF. CDR3 nucleotide sequence: TGTGCCAGCAGCGAGGCAGGGTCCTATAGCAATCAGCCCCAGCATTTT.